These T cell receptor beta chains were read from a single sample in a study of pediatric ulcerative colitis. The repertoire was sequenced with immunoSEQ multiplex PCR; TCRdb's copy has only in-frame clones and lacks some. Of around 18,000 clones in the sample, roughly 70% were seen once. Sequences were obtained from gut tissue. The source is a boy aged 5 to 17 with moderate ulcerative colitis. CDR3s include the opening cysteine and the closing phenylalanine or tryptophan. The D gene is left open where the match is weak. For some rows the clone size is stated as once, few or many, or as a class when expanded; others skip it.

clone size | D gene | J gene | V gene | CDR3 protein | CDR3 DNA
NA | NA | TRBJ1-1 | TRBV14 | CASSQNWANTEAFF | TGTGCCAGCAGCCAAAACTGGGCGAACACTGAAGCTTTCTTT
NA | TRBD2 | TRBJ2-1 | TRBV11-2 | CASSLDLLAGHEQFF | TGTGCCAGCAGCTTAGATTTGCTAGCGGGCCATGAGCAGTTCTTC
NA | NA | TRBJ1-2 | TRBV30 | CAWTGRNRNYGYTF | TGTGCCTGGACTGGGCGTAATCGTAACTATGGCTACACCTTC
NA | NA | TRBJ1-5 | TRBV18 | CASSSGTNNQPQHF | TGTGCCAGCTCATCCGGGACTAACAATCAGCCCCAGCATTTT
NA | TRBD1 | TRBJ1-2 | TRBV7-2 | CASSFPQGSNYGYTF | TGTGCCAGCAGCTTTCCACAGGGGTCCAACTATGGCTACACCTTC
NA | TRBD1 | TRBJ1-3 | TRBV4-2 | CASSQGRQGGGNTIYF | TGTGCCAGCAGCCAAGGGCGACAGGGTGGTGGAAACACCATATATTTT
NA | TRBD1 | TRBJ1-1 | TRBV30 | CAWSRKLQGWATEAFF | TGTGCCTGGAGCCGCAAATTACAGGGGTGGGCCACTGAAGCTTTCTTT
NA | NA | TRBJ2-7 | TRBV30 | CAWSIGLIYEQYF | TGTGCCTGGAGTATCGGACTGATCTACGAGCAGTACTTC
once | NA | TRBJ2-1 | TRBV7-9 | CASSLKPGGNEQFF | TGTGCCAGCAGCTTGAAGCCCGGGGGCAATGAGCAGTTCTTC
NA | TRBD2 | TRBJ2-1 | TRBV18 | CASPPLVSGGAIFGNEQFF | TGTGCCAGCCCACCTCTAGTCAGCGGGGGGGCCATTTTTGGCAATGAGCAGTTCTTC
NA | TRBD1 | TRBJ1-2 | TRBV5-8 | CASSFSGQVYGYTF | TGTGCCAGCAGCTTTTCGGGACAGGTATATGGCTACACCTTC
medium-sized | NA | TRBJ2-7 | TRBV13 | CASSAVRNSYEQYF | TGTGCCAGCAGCGCCGTGCGGAACTCCTACGAGCAGTACTTC
NA | TRBD1 | TRBJ2-3 | TRBV9 | CASSVGQGSSTDTQYF | TGTGCCAGCAGCGTAGGACAGGGGTCTAGCACAGATACGCAGTATTTT
NA | NA | TRBJ1-3 | TRBV14 | CASSQDLGLGDGNTIYF | TGTGCCAGCAGCCAAGATTTGGGGCTTGGAGATGGAAACACCATATATTTT
medium-sized | NA | TRBJ1-1 | TRBV19 | CASGTRGAAFF | TGTGCCAGTGGTACTAGAGGCGCAGCTTTCTTT
NA | NA | TRBJ2-3 | TRBV9 | CASSVGGRFTDTQYF | TGTGCCAGCAGCGTAGGAGGACGGTTCACAGATACGCAGTATTTT
once | NA | TRBJ1-3 | TRBV5-6 | CASSLIASSGNTIYF | TGTGCCAGCAGCTTGATAGCGAGCTCTGGAAACACCATATATTTT
NA | NA | TRBJ1-6 | TRBV5-6 | CASSFYISPPAPHSPLHF | TGTGCCAGCAGCTTTTACATATCTCCGCCAGCCCCCCATTCACCCCTCCACTTT
NA | NA | TRBJ2-7 | TRBV20-1 | CSAYDEQYF | TGCAGTGCGTACGACGAGCAGTACTTC
NA | NA | TRBJ2-2 | TRBV14 | CASSHVYDTGELFF | TGTGCCAGCAGCCATGTCTACGACACCGGGGAGCTGTTTTTT
NA | NA | TRBJ2-5 | TRBV7-3 | CASGSGSQETQYF | TGTGCCAGCGGCTCCGGGTCGCAAGAGACCCAGTACTTC
NA | NA | TRBJ1-1 | TRBV18 | CASSPVRNTEAFF | TGTGCCAGCTCACCAGTAAGGAACACTGAAGCTTTCTTT
once | TRBD1 | TRBJ1-2 | TRBV5-4 | CASTRLRPGGFYGYTF | TGTGCCAGCACTCGATTGAGGCCAGGGGGCTTCTATGGCTACACCTTC
NA | TRBD1 | TRBJ2-7 | TRBV6-4 | CASSEVRKQGTPYEQYF | TGTGCCAGCAGTGAAGTTAGAAAACAGGGGACACCCTACGAGCAGTACTTC
NA | NA | TRBJ1-1 | TRBV5-6 | CASSGLVTEAFF | TGTGCCAGCAGCGGCCTGGTTACTGAAGCTTTCTTT
NA | NA | TRBJ1-2 | TRBV5-5 | CASSFLTHRVNYGYTF | TGTGCCAGCAGCTTTTTGACACACAGGGTGAACTATGGCTACACCTTC
once | TRBD2 | TRBJ2-2 | TRBV30 | CAWRPTSGYTGELFF | TGTGCCTGGAGGCCGACTAGCGGATACACCGGGGAGCTGTTTTTT
NA | TRBD1 | TRBJ2-7 | TRBV4-2 | CASSSLRQGKTYEQYF | TGTGCCAGCAGCTCACTTCGACAGGGGAAGACCTACGAGCAGTACTTC
NA | NA | TRBJ2-2 | TRBV29-1 | CSVGLGIEAGELFF | TGCAGCGTTGGGTTAGGCATTGAGGCCGGGGAGCTGTTTTTT
NA | NA | TRBJ2-5 | TRBV6-1 | CASSDGGPGTQYF | TGTGCCAGCAGTGACGGCGGCCCCGGGACCCAGTACTTC
NA | NA | TRBJ2-2 | TRBV13 | CASSSRGAGLEEGELFF | TGTGCCAGCAGCTCTCGCGGGGCAGGGCTAGAAGAAGGGGAGCTGTTTTTT
NA | NA | TRBJ1-1 | TRBV9 | CASSTHDRMNTEAFF | TGTGCCAGCAGCACACACGACAGAATGAACACTGAAGCTTTCTTT
NA | NA | TRBJ2-5 | TRBV7-7 | CASSRGSLGETQYF | TGTGCCAGCAGCCGAGGGTCTCTTGGCGAGACCCAGTACTTC
once | NA | TRBJ2-1 | TRBV19 | CASKTAYNEQFF | TGTGCCAGTAAGACAGCTTACAATGAGCAGTTCTTC
once | NA | TRBJ2-5 | TRBV7-9 | CASSPEGAKGQTQYF | TGTGCCAGCAGCCCGGAGGGGGCGAAAGGCCAGACCCAGTACTTC
NA | NA | TRBJ2-1 | TRBV6-5 | CASSYSIQRVYNEQFF | TGTGCCAGCAGTTACTCGATACAGCGTGTATACAATGAGCAGTTCTTC
NA | NA | TRBJ1-2 | TRBV6-1 | CATRDTIYGYTF | TGTGCCACTAGGGACACCATCTATGGCTACACCTTC
NA | NA | TRBJ1-4 | TRBV6-1 | CASRNPDGLEKLFF | TGTGCCAGCAGAAATCCGGACGGTCTTGAAAAACTGTTTTTT
few | NA | TRBJ1-5 | TRBV6-5 | CASSYGPGDQPQHF | TGTGCCAGCAGTTACGGTCCAGGAGATCAGCCCCAGCATTTT
NA | NA | TRBJ1-1 | TRBV27 | CASSFQGMVGETFF | TGTGCCAGCAGTTTCCAGGGGATGGTCGGTGAAACTTTCTTT
NA | NA | TRBJ2-5 | TRBV4-1 | CASSQDRTGRAKTQYF | TGCGCCAGCAGCCAAGACCGGACAGGGAGGGCGAAGACCCAGTACTTC
NA | TRBD1 | TRBJ2-1 | TRBV19 | CASSIRGTGDSYNEQFF | TGTGCCAGTAGTATACGCGGGACAGGGGACTCCTACAATGAGCAGTTCTTC
NA | NA | TRBJ1-3 | TRBV7-7 | CASSLAGGNTIYF | TGTGCCAGCAGCTTAGCAGGGGGAAACACCATATATTTT